This is a list of T cell receptor beta chains from one sample in a study of blood T cell repertoires in COVID-19. Profiled with immunoSEQ multiplex PCR; TCRdb holds only in-frame clones, not every one. Here the sample spans some 140,000 clones, about 89% being singletons. The sample was peripheral blood. Receptors were obtained from a man between 50 and 59 years old with acute or convalescent COVID-19. CDR3s include the opening cysteine and the closing phenylalanine or tryptophan. A D gene is named only where the DNA matches it firmly. A clone size is listed for some rows: how often the clone was seen (once, few, many), or a class if it is expanded.

V gene: TRBV28
J gene: TRBJ1-2
D gene: .
clone size: .
CDR3 DNA: TGTGCCAGCAGTTTAGAGTTCAGGGTCTATGGCTACACCTTC
CDR3 protein: CASSLEFRVYGYTF

V gene: TRBV30
J gene: TRBJ2-1
D gene: .
clone size: .
CDR3 DNA: TGTGCCTGGAGAGCCGGGACCTACAATGAGCAGTTCTTC
CDR3 protein: CAWRAGTYNEQFF

V gene: TRBV7-2
J gene: TRBJ1-4
D gene: .
clone size: .
CDR3 DNA: TGTGCCAGCAGCCCCCAGACATCAACTAATGAAAAACTGTTTTTT
CDR3 protein: CASSPQTSTNEKLFF

V gene: TRBV7-9
J gene: TRBJ2-7
D gene: TRBD2
clone size: .
CDR3 DNA: TGTGCCAGCAGCCCCCCGCTAGCGGGCGCCTACGAGCAGTACTTC
CDR3 protein: CASSPPLAGAYEQYF

V gene: TRBV19
J gene: TRBJ1-5
D gene: TRBD1
clone size: few
CDR3 DNA: TGTGCCAGTAGTAGGGACAGGGACAATCAGCCCCAGCATTTT
CDR3 protein: CASSRDRDNQPQHF

V gene: TRBV15
J gene: TRBJ1-4
D gene: TRBD1
clone size: .
CDR3 DNA: TGTGCCACCAGCAGAGCTGAATTGGGACAGCGGCCAACTAATGAAAAACTGTTTTTT
CDR3 protein: CATSRAELGQRPTNEKLFF

V gene: TRBV6-6
J gene: TRBJ2-7
D gene: .
clone size: .
CDR3 DNA: TGTGCCAGCAGTTACTCTGGGGCGCAGGGCTTCTACGAGCAGTACTTC
CDR3 protein: CASSYSGAQGFYEQYF

V gene: TRBV4-1
J gene: TRBJ2-2
D gene: .
clone size: few
CDR3 DNA: TGCGCCAGCAGCCCAAGGACAGTGAACACCGGGGAGCTGTTTTTT
CDR3 protein: CASSPRTVNTGELFF

V gene: TRBV4-1
J gene: TRBJ1-6
D gene: TRBD1
clone size: .
CDR3 DNA: TGCGCCAGCAGCCAAGGGACGGGGGCAGGGGGATCACCCCTCCACTTT
CDR3 protein: CASSQGTGAGGSPLHF

V gene: TRBV18
J gene: TRBJ1-2
D gene: .
clone size: few
CDR3 DNA: TGTGCCAGCTCAGAGGACAGTGGAGCTAACTATGGCTACACCTTC
CDR3 protein: CASSEDSGANYGYTF

V gene: TRBV28
J gene: TRBJ2-7
D gene: TRBD2
clone size: .
CDR3 DNA: TGTGCCAGCAGTCTCCGCCCTGGACTAGTCGAGCAGTACTTC
CDR3 protein: CASSLRPGLVEQYF

V gene: TRBV13
J gene: TRBJ1-3
D gene: TRBD1
clone size: once
CDR3 DNA: TGTGCCAGCAGCCACCGGGACAGTCGAAACACCATATATTTT
CDR3 protein: CASSHRDSRNTIYF

V gene: TRBV19
J gene: TRBJ1-6
D gene: TRBD1
clone size: .
CDR3 DNA: TGTGCCAGTAGAACCGGGACAGCAAAGCTAGATTCACCCCTCCACTTT
CDR3 protein: CASRTGTAKLDSPLHF

V gene: TRBV9
J gene: TRBJ1-2
D gene: TRBD1
clone size: .
CDR3 DNA: TGTGCCAGCAGCGTCGGGACAGTCTCACTCAATCCTGGCTACACCTTC
CDR3 protein: CASSVGTVSLNPGYTF

V gene: TRBV4-2
J gene: TRBJ2-4
D gene: TRBD2
clone size: .
CDR3 DNA: TGTGCCAGCAGCCAATCGGCTAGCGGAGGGGCAGACATTCAGTACTTC
CDR3 protein: CASSQSASGGADIQYF

V gene: TRBV2
J gene: TRBJ2-1
D gene: TRBD2
clone size: .
CDR3 DNA: TGTGCCAGCAGCCTACTAGCGGGAGGTCAAGCGGAGCAGTTCTTC
CDR3 protein: CASSLLAGGQAEQFF

V gene: TRBV7-2
J gene: TRBJ2-5
D gene: TRBD1
clone size: once
CDR3 DNA: TGTGCCAGCAGCCGGGACAGTCAAGAGACCCAGTACTTC
CDR3 protein: CASSRDSQETQYF

V gene: TRBV19
J gene: TRBJ2-3
D gene: TRBD1
clone size: .
CDR3 DNA: TGTGCCAGTAGTTTCCAACCGGGACAGGGGGATACGCAGTATTTT
CDR3 protein: CASSFQPGQGDTQYF

V gene: TRBV9
J gene: TRBJ2-1
D gene: TRBD2
clone size: .
CDR3 DNA: TGTGCCAGCAGCGCGAGCGGGGGGACCCACAATGAGCAGTTCTTC
CDR3 protein: CASSASGGTHNEQFF

V gene: TRBV10-3
J gene: TRBJ2-3
D gene: TRBD2
clone size: .
CDR3 DNA: TGTGCCATCAGTGATCGTGGCGGGAGAGACCGCACAGATACGCAGTATTTT
CDR3 protein: CAISDRGGRDRTDTQYF

V gene: TRBV6-5
J gene: TRBJ1-1
D gene: TRBD1
clone size: .
CDR3 DNA: TGTGCCAGCAAGAGACAGGGGACGAACACTGAAGCTTTCTTT
CDR3 protein: CASKRQGTNTEAFF

V gene: TRBV5-4
J gene: TRBJ1-5
D gene: TRBD1
clone size: .
CDR3 DNA: TGTGCCAGCAGCCCCGGGACAGGGAGCAATCAGCCCCAGCATTTT
CDR3 protein: CASSPGTGSNQPQHF

V gene: TRBV2
J gene: TRBJ1-5
D gene: TRBD1
clone size: .
CDR3 DNA: TGTGCCAGCAGTGGGGACAGGAGAAATCAGCCCCAGCATTTT
CDR3 protein: CASSGDRRNQPQHF

V gene: TRBV24-1
J gene: TRBJ2-6
D gene: .
clone size: .
CDR3 DNA: TGTGCCACCAGTGGGAAGGAAGCGGGTCTATCCTCTGGGGCCAACGTCCTGACTTTC
CDR3 protein: CATSGKEAGLSSGANVLTF

V gene: TRBV15
J gene: TRBJ1-6
D gene: .
clone size: .
CDR3 DNA: TGTGCCACCAGCTTCGGAGTGACAGCTTCACCCCTCCACTTT
CDR3 protein: CATSFGVTASPLHF

V gene: TRBV15
J gene: TRBJ2-7
D gene: .
clone size: .
CDR3 DNA: TGTGCCACCAGCGACCGGTGGGCCCACGAGCAGTACTTC
CDR3 protein: CATSDRWAHEQYF

V gene: TRBV21-1
J gene: TRBJ1-6
D gene: .
clone size: .
CDR3 DNA: TGTGCCAGCAGAGCCAGTGGGGGGAGAAGGTCACCCCTCCACTTT
CDR3 protein: CASRASGGRRSPLHF

V gene: TRBV5-4
J gene: TRBJ1-2
D gene: .
clone size: once
CDR3 DNA: TGTGCCAGCAGCTTGATGGGGGGAGCTAACTATGGCTACACCTTC
CDR3 protein: CASSLMGGANYGYTF

V gene: TRBV11-3
J gene: TRBJ2-1
D gene: .
clone size: .
CDR3 DNA: TGTGCCAGCAGCCGCCCCGGGAGCAATGAGCAGTTCTTC
CDR3 protein: CASSRPGSNEQFF

V gene: TRBV7-2
J gene: TRBJ1-2
D gene: TRBD1
clone size: .
CDR3 DNA: TGTGCCAGCAGCCCCGGGACAGGGGCCTATGGCTACACCTTC
CDR3 protein: CASSPGTGAYGYTF

V gene: TRBV19
J gene: TRBJ2-5
D gene: TRBD1
clone size: .
CDR3 DNA: TGTGCCAGTAGTAGGGGACAGGTGGTCCAAGAGACCCAGTACTTC
CDR3 protein: CASSRGQVVQETQYF

V gene: TRBV4-2
J gene: TRBJ2-1
D gene: .
clone size: .
CDR3 DNA: TGTGCCAGCAGCCCTAGCGCGAGCTCCTACAATGAGCAGTTCTTC
CDR3 protein: CASSPSASSYNEQFF

V gene: TRBV11-2
J gene: TRBJ2-5
D gene: .
clone size: .
CDR3 DNA: TGTGCCAGCGGTCTCGAACCGGCCAGGTACCAAGAGACCCAGTACTTC
CDR3 protein: CASGLEPARYQETQYF

V gene: TRBV2
J gene: TRBJ1-1
D gene: .
clone size: .
CDR3 DNA: TGTGCCAGCAGTGAGGGAGGGTATAGCACTGAAGCTTTCTTT
CDR3 protein: CASSEGGYSTEAFF

V gene: TRBV6-5
J gene: TRBJ2-7
D gene: .
clone size: .
CDR3 DNA: TGTGCCAGCCAGGCAGGCCAGTACACCTACGAGCAGTACTTC
CDR3 protein: CASQAGQYTYEQYF

V gene: TRBV7-2
J gene: TRBJ1-6
D gene: .
clone size: .
CDR3 DNA: TGTGCCAGCAGCTTAGTGGGCCAGGTTAATTCACCCCTCCACTTT
CDR3 protein: CASSLVGQVNSPLHF

V gene: TRBV25-1
J gene: TRBJ2-1
D gene: TRBD2
clone size: .
CDR3 DNA: TGTGCCAGCAGTGTTAGCGGGAGGCACCCTGGTGAGCAGTTCTTC
CDR3 protein: CASSVSGRHPGEQFF

V gene: TRBV24-1
J gene: TRBJ2-1
D gene: TRBD1
clone size: .
CDR3 DNA: TGTGCCACCAGTAGACAGGGGTACACTCGGAATGAGCAGTTCTTC
CDR3 protein: CATSRQGYTRNEQFF

V gene: TRBV5-6
J gene: TRBJ1-6
D gene: .
clone size: .
CDR3 DNA: TGTGCCAGCAGCCGGGACTCCTATAATTCACCCCTCCACTTT
CDR3 protein: CASSRDSYNSPLHF

V gene: TRBV10-3
J gene: TRBJ2-2
D gene: .
clone size: few
CDR3 DNA: TGTGCCGCCCAAAGGGGGTCCGGGGAGCTGTTTTTT
CDR3 protein: CAAQRGSGELFF

V gene: TRBV5-1
J gene: TRBJ2-5
D gene: TRBD1
clone size: .
CDR3 DNA: TGCGCCAGCAGACAGAGAGGGGGCTTCTGGGCGGAGACCCAGTACTTC
CDR3 protein: CASRQRGGFWAETQYF

V gene: TRBV7-9
J gene: TRBJ2-5
D gene: TRBD2
clone size: .
CDR3 DNA: TGTGCCAGCAGCTTAGGGGGACTAGCGGGAGGGTACCAGTACTTC
CDR3 protein: CASSLGGLAGGYQYF

V gene: TRBV7-3
J gene: TRBJ2-2
D gene: .
clone size: once
CDR3 DNA: TGTGCCAGCAGTAGACAGCTGACCGGGGAGCTGTTTTTT
CDR3 protein: CASSRQLTGELFF

V gene: TRBV5-1
J gene: TRBJ2-1
D gene: .
clone size: .
CDR3 DNA: TGCGCCAGCAGCACGGCCCAGGACTACTCCTACAATGAGCAGTTCTTC
CDR3 protein: CASSTAQDYSYNEQFF

V gene: TRBV4-2
J gene: TRBJ1-2
D gene: TRBD1
clone size: .
CDR3 DNA: TGTGCCAGCAGCCAAGACGAGGGACAGGGGATATATGGCTACACCTTC
CDR3 protein: CASSQDEGQGIYGYTF

V gene: TRBV18
J gene: TRBJ1-2
D gene: .
clone size: .
CDR3 DNA: TGTGCCAGCTCACCAGGGGCAACAACACCGGATGGCTACACCTTC
CDR3 protein: CASSPGATTPDGYTF

V gene: TRBV7-2
J gene: TRBJ2-7
D gene: TRBD1
clone size: .
CDR3 DNA: TGTGCCAGCAGCCGGACAGGGGGCTCCTACGAGCAGTACTTC
CDR3 protein: CASSRTGGSYEQYF

V gene: TRBV7-3
J gene: TRBJ2-1
D gene: TRBD2
clone size: .
CDR3 DNA: TGTGCCAGCAGCTTAAGGCTAGCGGCCTACAATGAGCAGTTCTTC
CDR3 protein: CASSLRLAAYNEQFF

V gene: TRBV29-1
J gene: TRBJ2-3
D gene: .
clone size: .
CDR3 DNA: TGCAGCGTTCCGCGGACAAGACATACGCAGTATTTT
CDR3 protein: CSVPRTRHTQYF

V gene: TRBV7-2
J gene: TRBJ2-7
D gene: .
clone size: .
CDR3 DNA: TGTGCCAGCAGCTTAGTACTAGAATCCTACGAGCAGTACTTC
CDR3 protein: CASSLVLESYEQYF

V gene: TRBV28
J gene: TRBJ1-2
D gene: .
clone size: .
CDR3 DNA: TGTGCCAGCAGTTTTATTTCAGGTCCGTATGGCTACACCTTC
CDR3 protein: CASSFISGPYGYTF

V gene: TRBV12-3/TRBV12-4
J gene: TRBJ1-2
D gene: .
clone size: once
CDR3 DNA: TGTGCCAGCAGTTTTGGCCAGGGTGGTGGCTACACCTTC
CDR3 protein: CASSFGQGGGYTF

V gene: TRBV10-3
J gene: TRBJ2-6
D gene: TRBD1
clone size: .
CDR3 DNA: TGTGCCATCAGGGCCGGGACAGGGTCCTCTGGGGCCAACGTCCTGACTTTC
CDR3 protein: CAIRAGTGSSGANVLTF